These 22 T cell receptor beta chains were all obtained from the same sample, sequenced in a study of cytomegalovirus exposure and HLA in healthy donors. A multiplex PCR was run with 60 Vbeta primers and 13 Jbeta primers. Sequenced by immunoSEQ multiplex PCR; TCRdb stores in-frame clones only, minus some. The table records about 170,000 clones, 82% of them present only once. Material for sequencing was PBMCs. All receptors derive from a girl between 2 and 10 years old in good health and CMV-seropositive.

The CDR3 reads CASRRDTGELFF. The DNA for the CDR3 is TGTGCCAGCAGGCGGGATACCGGGGAGCTGTTTTTT. V is TRBV6-1 and J is TRBJ2-2; tentatively, D is TRBD2 (6 bases). Trimming took 6 bases from V and 5 from J, leaving 7 bases between them. The CDR3 has 12 amino acids. Germline V gene lookup returns CDR1 MNHNS and CDR2 SASEGT.

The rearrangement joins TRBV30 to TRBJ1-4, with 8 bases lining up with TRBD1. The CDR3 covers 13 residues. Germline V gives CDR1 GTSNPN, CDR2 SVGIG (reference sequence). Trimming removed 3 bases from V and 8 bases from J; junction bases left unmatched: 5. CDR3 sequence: CAWRDRVNEKLFF. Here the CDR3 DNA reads TGTGCCTGGAGGGACAGGGTAAACGAAAAACTGTTTTTT.

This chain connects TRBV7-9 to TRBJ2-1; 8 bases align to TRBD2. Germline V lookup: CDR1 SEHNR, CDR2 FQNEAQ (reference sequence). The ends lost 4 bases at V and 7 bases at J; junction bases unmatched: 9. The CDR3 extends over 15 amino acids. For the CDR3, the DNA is TGTGCCAGCAGCTCCACCGGGACTAGTGGGAATGAGCAGTTCTTC. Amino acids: CASSSTGTSGNEQFF.

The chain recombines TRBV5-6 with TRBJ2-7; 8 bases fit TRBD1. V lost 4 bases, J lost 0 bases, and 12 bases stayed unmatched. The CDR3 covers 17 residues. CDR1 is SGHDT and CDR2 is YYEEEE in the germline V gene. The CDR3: CASSMLRGDRSSYEQYF. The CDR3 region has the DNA TGTGCCAGCAGCATGCTGAGGGGGGACAGGAGCTCCTACGAGCAGTACTTC.

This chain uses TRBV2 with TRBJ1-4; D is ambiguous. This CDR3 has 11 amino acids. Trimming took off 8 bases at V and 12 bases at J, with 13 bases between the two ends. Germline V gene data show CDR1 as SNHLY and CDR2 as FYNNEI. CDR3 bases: TGTGCCAGCTCTGCGACAATCGAACTGTTTTTT. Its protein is CASSATIELFF.

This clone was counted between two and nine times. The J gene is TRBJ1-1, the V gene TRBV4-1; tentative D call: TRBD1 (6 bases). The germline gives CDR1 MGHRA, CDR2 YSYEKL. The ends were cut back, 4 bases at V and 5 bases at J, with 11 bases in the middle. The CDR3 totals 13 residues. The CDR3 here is CASSPRTVTEAFF. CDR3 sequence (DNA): TGCGCCAGCAGCCCCCGGACAGTAACTGAAGCTTTCTTT.

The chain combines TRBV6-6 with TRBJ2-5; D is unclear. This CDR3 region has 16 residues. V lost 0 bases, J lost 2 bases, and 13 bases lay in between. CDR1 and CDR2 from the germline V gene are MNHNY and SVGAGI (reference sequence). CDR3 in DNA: TGTGCCAGCAGTTACTCGATTGGTGGGCATCAAGAGACCCAGTACTTC. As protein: CASSYSIGGHQETQYF.

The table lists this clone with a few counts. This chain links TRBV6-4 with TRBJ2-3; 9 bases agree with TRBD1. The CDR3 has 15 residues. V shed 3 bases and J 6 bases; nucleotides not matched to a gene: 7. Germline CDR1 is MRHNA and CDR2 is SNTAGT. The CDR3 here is CASSDGTGPSDTQYF. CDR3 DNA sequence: TGTGCCAGCAGTGATGGGACAGGGCCGTCGGATACGCAGTATTTT.

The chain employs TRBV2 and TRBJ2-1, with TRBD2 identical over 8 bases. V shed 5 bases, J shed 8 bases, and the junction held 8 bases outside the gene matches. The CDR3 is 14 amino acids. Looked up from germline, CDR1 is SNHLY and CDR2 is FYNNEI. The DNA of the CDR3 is TGTGCCAGCAGTCTGGGGACTAGTAGCGATGAGCAGTTCTTC. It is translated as CASSLGTSSDEQFF.

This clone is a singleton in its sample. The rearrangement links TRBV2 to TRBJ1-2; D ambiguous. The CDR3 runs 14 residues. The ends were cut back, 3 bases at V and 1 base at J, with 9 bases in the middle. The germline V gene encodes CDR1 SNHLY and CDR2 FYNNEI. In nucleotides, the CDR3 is TGTGCCAGCAGTGAGTGGCAGAATAACTATGGCTACACCTTC. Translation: CASSEWQNNYGYTF.

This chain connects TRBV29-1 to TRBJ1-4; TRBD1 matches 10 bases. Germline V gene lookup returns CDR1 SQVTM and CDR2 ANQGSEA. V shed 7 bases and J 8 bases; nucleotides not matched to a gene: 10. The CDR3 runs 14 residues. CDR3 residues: CSALGQGGWEKLFF. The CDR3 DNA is TGCAGCGCCTTAGGACAGGGGGGTTGGGAAAAACTGTTTTTT. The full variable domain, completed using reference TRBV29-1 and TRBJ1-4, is SAVISQKPSRDICQRGTSLTIQCQVDSQVTMMFWYRQQPGQSLTLIATANQGSEATYESGFVIDKFPISRPNLTFSTLTVSNMSPEDSSIYLCSALGQGGWEKLFFGSGTQLSVL.

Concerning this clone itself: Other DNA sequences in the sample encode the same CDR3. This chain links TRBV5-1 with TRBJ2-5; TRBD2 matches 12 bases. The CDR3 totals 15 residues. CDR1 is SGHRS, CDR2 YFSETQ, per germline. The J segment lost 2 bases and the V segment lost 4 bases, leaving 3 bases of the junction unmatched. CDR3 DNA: TGCGCCAGCAGCCCCGGGACTAGCGGGCAAGAGACCCAGTACTTC. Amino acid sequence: CASSPGTSGQETQYF. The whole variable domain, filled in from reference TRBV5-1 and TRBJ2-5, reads KAGVTQTPRYLIKTRGQQVTLSCSPISGHRSVSWYQQTPGQGLQFLFEYFSETQRNKGNFPGRFSGRQFSNSRSEMNVSTLELGDSALYLCASSPGTSGQETQYFGPGTRLLVL.

The CDR3 region has the DNA TGTGCCAGCAGTTACTTTCCCGGACAGGGTGGGGACGAGCAGTACTTC. Encoded protein: CASSYFPGQGGDEQYF. V is TRBV6-5 and J is TRBJ2-7; 8 bases are shared with TRBD1. V lost 1 base, J lost 5 bases, and 10 bases stayed unmatched. Germline CDR1 is MNHEY and CDR2 is SVGAGI. The length of the CDR3 is 16 residues.

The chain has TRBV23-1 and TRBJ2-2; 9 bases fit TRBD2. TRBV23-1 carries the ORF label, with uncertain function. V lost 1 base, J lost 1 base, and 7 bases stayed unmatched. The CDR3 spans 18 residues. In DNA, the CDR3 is TGCGCCAGCAGTCAATATGAGGGCGGGAGGGGGAACACCGGGGAGCTGTTTTTT. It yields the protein CASSQYEGGRGNTGELFF.

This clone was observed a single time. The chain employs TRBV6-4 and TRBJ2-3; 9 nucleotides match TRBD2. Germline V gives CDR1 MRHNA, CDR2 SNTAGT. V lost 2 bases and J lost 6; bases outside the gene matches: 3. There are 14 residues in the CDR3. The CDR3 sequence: CASSDGTSSDTQYF. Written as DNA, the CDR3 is TGTGCCAGCAGTGACGGGACTAGCTCCGATACGCAGTATTTT.

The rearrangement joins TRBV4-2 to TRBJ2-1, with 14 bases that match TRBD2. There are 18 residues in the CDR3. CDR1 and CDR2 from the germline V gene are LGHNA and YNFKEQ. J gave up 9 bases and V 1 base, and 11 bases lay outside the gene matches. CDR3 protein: CASSQVRYTGTSGSEQFF. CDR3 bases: TGTGCCAGCAGCCAAGTTCGCTATACCGGGACTAGCGGGAGTGAGCAGTTCTTC.

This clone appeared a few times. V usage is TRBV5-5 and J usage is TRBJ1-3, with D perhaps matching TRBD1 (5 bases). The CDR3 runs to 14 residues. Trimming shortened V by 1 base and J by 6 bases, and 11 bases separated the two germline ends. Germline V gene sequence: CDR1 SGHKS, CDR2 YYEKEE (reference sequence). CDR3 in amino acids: CASSLSGSQNTIYF. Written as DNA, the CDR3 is TGTGCCAGCAGCTTGTCAGGGTCGCAAAACACCATATATTTT.

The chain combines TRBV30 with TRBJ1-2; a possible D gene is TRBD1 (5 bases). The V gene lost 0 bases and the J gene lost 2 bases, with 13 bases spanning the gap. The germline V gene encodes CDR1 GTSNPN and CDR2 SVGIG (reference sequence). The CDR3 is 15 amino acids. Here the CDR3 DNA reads TGTGCCTGGAGTGTACGGGGGGGGAGAAACTATGGCTACACCTTC. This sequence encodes CAWSVRGGRNYGYTF. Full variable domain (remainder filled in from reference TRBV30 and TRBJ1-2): SQTIHQWPATLVQPVGSPLSLECTVEGTSNPNLYWYRQAAGRGLQLLFYSVGIGQISSEVPQNLSASRPQDRQFILSSKKLLLSDSGFYLCAWSVRGGRNYGYTFGSGTRLTVV.

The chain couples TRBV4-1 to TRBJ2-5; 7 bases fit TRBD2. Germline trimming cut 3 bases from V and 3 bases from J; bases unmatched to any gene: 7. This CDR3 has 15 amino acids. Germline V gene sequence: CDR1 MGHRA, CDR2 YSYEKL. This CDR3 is CASSQIASGEETQYF. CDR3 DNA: TGCGCCAGCAGCCAGATTGCGAGCGGGGAAGAGACCCAGTACTTC.

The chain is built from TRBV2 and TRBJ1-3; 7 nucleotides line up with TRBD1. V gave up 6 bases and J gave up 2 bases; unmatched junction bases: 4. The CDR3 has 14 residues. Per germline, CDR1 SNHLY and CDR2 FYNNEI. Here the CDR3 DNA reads TGTGCCAGCAGCGAACAGGGGACTGGAAACACCATATATTTT. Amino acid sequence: CASSEQGTGNTIYF.

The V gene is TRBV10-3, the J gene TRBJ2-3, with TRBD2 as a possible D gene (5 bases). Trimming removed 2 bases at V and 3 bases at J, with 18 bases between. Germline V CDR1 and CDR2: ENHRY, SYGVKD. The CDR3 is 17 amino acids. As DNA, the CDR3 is TGTGCCATCAGTGAGACGGGTTTGGGAGTTGGGACAGATACGCAGTATTTT. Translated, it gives CAISETGLGVGTDTQYF.

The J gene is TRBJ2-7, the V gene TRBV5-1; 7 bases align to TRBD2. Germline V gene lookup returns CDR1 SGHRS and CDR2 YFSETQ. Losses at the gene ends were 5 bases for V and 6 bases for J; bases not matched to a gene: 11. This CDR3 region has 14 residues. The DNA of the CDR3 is TGCGCCAGCAGATGGACGGGAGGTCTTGGCGAGCAGTACTTC. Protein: CASRWTGGLGEQYF.